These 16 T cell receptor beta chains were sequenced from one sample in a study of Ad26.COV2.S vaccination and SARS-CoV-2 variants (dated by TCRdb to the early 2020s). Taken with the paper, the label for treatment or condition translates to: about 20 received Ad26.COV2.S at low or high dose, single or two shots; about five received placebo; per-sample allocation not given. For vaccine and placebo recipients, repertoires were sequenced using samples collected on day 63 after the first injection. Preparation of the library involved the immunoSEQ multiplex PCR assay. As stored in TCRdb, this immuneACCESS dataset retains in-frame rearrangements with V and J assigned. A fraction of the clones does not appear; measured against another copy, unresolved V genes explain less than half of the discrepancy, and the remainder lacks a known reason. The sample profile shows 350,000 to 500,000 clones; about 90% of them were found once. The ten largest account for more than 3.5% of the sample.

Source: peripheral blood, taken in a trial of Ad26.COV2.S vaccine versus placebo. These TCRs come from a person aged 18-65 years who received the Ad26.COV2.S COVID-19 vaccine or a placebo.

In DNA, the CDR3 is TGTGCCAGCAGTTACGACAGGAAGGGCTATGGCTACACCTTC. It encodes CASSYDRKGYGYTF. This rearrangement joins TRBV6-5 to TRBJ1-2; D is possibly TRBD1 (6 bases). CDR1 and CDR2 from the germline V gene are MNHEY and SVGAGI. The V end lost 2 bases, the J end lost 4 bases, and 11 bases lay between the germline ends. The CDR3 has 14 residues.

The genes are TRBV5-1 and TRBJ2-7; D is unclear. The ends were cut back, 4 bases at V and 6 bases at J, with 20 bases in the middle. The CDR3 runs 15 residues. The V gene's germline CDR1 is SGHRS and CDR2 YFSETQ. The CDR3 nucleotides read TGCGCCAGCAGCCTGCTGGACGGTTCGATGGGCGAGCAGTACTTC. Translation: CASSLLDGSMGEQYF.

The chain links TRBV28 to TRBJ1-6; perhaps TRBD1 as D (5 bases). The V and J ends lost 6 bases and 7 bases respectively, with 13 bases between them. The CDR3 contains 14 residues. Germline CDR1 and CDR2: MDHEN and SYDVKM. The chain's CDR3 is CASREPGPNSPLHF. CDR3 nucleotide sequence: TGTGCCAGCAGGGAACCGGGACCAAATTCACCCCTCCACTTT.

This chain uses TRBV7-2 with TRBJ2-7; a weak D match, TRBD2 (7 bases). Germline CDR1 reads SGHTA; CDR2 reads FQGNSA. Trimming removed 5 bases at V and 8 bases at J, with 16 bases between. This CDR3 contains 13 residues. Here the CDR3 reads CASSTGREFQQYF. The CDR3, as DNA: TGTGCCAGCAGCACAGGGCGGGAGTTTCAGCAGTACTTC.

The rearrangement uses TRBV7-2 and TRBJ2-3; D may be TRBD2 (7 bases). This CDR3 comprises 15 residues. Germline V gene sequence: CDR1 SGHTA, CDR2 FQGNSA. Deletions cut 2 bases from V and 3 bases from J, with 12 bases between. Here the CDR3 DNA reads TGTGCCAGCAGCTTAACAGGGAGGGTGACAGATACGCAGTATTTT. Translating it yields CASSLTGRVTDTQYF.

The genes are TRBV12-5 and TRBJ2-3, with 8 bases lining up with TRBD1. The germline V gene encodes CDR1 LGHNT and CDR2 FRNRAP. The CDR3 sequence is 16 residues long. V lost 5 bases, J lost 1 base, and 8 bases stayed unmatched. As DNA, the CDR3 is TGTGCTAGTGGTATAGGGACAGGCCCCCGCACAGATACGCAGTATTTT. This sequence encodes CASGIGTGPRTDTQYF.

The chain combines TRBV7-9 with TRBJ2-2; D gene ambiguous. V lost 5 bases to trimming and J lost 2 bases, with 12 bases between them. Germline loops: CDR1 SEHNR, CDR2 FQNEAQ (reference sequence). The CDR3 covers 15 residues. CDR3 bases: TGTGCCAGCAGCCACCCCCTCAAAAACACCGGGGAGCTGTTTTTT. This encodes CASSHPLKNTGELFF.

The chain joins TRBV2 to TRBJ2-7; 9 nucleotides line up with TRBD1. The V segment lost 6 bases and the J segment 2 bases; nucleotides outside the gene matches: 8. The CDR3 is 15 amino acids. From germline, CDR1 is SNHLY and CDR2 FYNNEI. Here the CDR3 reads CASRGQGLNPYEQYF. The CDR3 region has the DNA TGTGCCAGCAGGGGACAGGGATTAAATCCCTACGAGCAGTACTTC. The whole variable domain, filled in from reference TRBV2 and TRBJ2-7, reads EPEVTQTPSHQVTQMGQEVILRCVPISNHLYFYWYRQILGQKVEFLVSFYNNEISEKSEIFDDQFSVERPDGSNFTLKIRSTKLEDSAMYFCASRGQGLNPYEQYFGPGTRLTVT.

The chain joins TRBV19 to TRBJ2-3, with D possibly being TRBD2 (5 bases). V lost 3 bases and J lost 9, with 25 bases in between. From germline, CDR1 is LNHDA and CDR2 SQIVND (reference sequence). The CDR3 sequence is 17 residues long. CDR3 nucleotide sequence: TGTGCCAGTAGTATGGCCCTGGGCCGGGATACTTCGGCCACGCAGTATTTT. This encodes CASSMALGRDTSATQYF.

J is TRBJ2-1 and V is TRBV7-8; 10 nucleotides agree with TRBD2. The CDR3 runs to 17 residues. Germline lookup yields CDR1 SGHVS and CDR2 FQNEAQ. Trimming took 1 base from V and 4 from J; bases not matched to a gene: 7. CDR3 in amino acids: CASSLVVLAGAYNEQFF. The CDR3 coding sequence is TGTGCCAGCAGCTTAGTTGTCCTAGCGGGAGCTTACAATGAGCAGTTCTTC.

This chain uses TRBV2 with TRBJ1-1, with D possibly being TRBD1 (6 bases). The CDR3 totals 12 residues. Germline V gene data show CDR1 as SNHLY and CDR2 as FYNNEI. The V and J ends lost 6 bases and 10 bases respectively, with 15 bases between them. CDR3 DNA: TGTGCCAGCAGCGGAAACAGGGTGATAGCTTTCTTT. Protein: CASSGNRVIAFF.

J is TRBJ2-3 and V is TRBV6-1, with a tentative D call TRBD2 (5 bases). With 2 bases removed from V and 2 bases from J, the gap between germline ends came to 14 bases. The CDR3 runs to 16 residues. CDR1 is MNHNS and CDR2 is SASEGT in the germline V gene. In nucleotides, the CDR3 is TGTGCCAGCAGTGAAAGCGGTGGGCGATACACAGATACGCAGTATTTT. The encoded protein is CASSESGGRYTDTQYF.

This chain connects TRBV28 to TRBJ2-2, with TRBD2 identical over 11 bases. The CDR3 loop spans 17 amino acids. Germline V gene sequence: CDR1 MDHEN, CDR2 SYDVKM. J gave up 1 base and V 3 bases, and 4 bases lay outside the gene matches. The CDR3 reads CASSFGGLAVNTGELFF. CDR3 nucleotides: TGTGCCAGCAGTTTCGGGGGACTAGCGGTGAACACCGGGGAGCTGTTTTTT.

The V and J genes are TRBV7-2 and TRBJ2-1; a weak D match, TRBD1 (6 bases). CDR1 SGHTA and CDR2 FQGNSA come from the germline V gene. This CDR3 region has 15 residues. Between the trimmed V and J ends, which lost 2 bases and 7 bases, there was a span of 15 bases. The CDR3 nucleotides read TGTGCCAGCAGCTTAAACACAGGGTTCGAGAATGAGCAGTTCTTC. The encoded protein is CASSLNTGFENEQFF.

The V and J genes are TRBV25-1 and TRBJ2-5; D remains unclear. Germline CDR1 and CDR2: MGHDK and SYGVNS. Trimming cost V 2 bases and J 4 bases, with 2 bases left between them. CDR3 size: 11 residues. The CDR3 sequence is CASSEGETQYF. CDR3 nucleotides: TGTGCCAGCAGTGAAGGAGAGACCCAGTACTTC.

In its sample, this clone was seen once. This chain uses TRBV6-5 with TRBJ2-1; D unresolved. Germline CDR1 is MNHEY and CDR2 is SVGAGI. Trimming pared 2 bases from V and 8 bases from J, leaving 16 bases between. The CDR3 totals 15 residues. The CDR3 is CASSYVSSPIDEQFF. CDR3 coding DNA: TGTGCCAGCAGTTACGTTTCATCCCCTATTGATGAGCAGTTCTTC.